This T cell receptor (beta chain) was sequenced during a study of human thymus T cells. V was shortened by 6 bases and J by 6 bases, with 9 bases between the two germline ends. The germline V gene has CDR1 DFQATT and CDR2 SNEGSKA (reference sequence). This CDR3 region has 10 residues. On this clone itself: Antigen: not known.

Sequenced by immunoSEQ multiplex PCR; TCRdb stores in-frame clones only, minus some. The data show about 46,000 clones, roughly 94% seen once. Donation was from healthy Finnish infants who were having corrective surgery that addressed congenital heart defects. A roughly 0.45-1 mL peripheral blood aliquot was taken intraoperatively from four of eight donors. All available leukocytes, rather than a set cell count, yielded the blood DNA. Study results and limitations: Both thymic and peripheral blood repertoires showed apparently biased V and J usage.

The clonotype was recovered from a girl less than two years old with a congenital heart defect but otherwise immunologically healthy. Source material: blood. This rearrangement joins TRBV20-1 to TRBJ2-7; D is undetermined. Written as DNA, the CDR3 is TGCAGTGCCCGGAAGCTCGAGCAGTACTTC. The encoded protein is CSARKLEQYF.